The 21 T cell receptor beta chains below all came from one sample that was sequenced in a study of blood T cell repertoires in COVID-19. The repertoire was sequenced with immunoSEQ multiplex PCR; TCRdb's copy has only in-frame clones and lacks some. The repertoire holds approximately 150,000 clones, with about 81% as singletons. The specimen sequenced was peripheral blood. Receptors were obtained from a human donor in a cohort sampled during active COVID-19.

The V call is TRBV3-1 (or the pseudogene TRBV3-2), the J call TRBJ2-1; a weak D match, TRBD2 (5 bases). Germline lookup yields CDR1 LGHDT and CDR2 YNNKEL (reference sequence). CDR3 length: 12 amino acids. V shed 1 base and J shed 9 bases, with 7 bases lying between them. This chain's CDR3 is CASSQVAGEQFF. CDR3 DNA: TGTGCCAGCAGCCAAGTTGCGGGTGAGCAGTTCTTC.

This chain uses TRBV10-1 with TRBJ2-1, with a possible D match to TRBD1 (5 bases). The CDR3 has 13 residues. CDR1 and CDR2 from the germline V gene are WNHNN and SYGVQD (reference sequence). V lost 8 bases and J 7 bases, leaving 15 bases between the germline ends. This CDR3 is CASSALGENEQFF. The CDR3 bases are TGCGCCAGCTCCGCCTTAGGGGAAAATGAGCAGTTCTTC.

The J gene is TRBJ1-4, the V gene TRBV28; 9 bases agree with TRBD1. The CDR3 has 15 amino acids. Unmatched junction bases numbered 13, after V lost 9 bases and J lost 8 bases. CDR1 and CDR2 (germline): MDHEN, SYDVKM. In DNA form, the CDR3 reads TGTGCCAGTTTGACAGGGGGGGGTTTTGGGGAAAAACTGTTTTTT. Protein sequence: CASLTGGGFGEKLFF. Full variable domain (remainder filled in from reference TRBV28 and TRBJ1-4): DVKVTQSSRYLVKRTGEKVFLECVQDMDHENMFWYRQDPGLGLRLIYFSYDVKMKEKGDIPEGYSVSREKKERFSLILESASTNQTSMYLCASLTGGGFGEKLFFGSGTQLSVL.

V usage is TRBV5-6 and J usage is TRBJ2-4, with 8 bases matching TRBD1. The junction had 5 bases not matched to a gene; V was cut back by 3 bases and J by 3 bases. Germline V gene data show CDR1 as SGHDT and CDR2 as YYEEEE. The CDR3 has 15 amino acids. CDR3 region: CASSWTQGDKNIQYF. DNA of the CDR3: TGTGCCAGCAGCTGGACACAGGGGGACAAAAACATTCAGTACTTC.

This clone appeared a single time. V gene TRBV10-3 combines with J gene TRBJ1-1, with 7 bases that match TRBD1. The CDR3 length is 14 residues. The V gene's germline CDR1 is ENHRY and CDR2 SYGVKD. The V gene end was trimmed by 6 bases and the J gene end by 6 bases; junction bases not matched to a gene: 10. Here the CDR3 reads CAIRDRERGPEAFF. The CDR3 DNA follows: TGTGCCATCAGAGACAGGGAGAGGGGACCTGAAGCTTTCTTT.

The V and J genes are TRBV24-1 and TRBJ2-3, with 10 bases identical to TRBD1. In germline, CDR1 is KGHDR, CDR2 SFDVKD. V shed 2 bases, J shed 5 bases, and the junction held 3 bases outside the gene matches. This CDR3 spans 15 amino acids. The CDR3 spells CATSDSRTGGDTQYF. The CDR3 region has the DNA TGTGCCACCAGTGATTCCCGGACAGGGGGAGATACGCAGTATTTT.

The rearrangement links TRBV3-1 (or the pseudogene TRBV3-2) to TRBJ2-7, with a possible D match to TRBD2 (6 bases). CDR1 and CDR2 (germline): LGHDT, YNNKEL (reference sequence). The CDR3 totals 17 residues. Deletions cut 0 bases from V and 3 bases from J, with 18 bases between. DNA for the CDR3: TGTGCCAGCAGCCAAGATAGTAGCGGAGAGCTGGTCTACGAGCAGTACTTC. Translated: CASSQDSSGELVYEQYF.

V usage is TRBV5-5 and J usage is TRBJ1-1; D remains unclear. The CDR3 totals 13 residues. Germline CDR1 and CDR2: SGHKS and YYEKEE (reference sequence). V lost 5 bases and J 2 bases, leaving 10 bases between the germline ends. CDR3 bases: TGTGCCAGCAGGTATCAGGTAAACACTGAAGCTTTCTTT. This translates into CASRYQVNTEAFF.

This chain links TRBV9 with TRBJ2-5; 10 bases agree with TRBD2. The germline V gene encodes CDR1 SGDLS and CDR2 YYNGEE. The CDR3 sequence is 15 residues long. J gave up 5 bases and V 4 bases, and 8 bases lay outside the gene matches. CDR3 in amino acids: CASSRPAGGLETQYF. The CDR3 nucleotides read TGTGCCAGCAGCCGCCCAGCGGGGGGGCTTGAGACCCAGTACTTC.

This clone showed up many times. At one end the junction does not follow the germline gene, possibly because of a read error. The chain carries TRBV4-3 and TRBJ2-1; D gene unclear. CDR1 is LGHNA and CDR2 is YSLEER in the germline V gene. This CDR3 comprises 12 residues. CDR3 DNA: TGCGCCAGCAGCCAAGATTCGCGGCCGCCTGTCTTC. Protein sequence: CASSQDSRPPVF.

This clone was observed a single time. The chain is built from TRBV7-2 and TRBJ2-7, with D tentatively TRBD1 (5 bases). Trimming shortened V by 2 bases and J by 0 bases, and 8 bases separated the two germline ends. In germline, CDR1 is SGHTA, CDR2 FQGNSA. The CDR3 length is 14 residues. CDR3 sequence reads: CASSLYDSSYEQYF. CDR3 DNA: TGTGCCAGCAGCTTATATGACAGCTCCTACGAGCAGTACTTC.

CDR3 sequence reads: CASSPPGAAGLGYTF. The CDR3 DNA follows: TGTGCCAGCAGCCCACCCGGTGCGGCAGGGCTGGGCTACACCTTC. The chain is built from TRBV7-2 and TRBJ1-2; a possible D gene is TRBD1 (5 bases). The ends were cut back, 5 bases at V and 8 bases at J, with 21 bases in the middle. CDR1 is SGHTA and CDR2 is FQGNSA in the germline V gene. The CDR3 covers 15 residues.

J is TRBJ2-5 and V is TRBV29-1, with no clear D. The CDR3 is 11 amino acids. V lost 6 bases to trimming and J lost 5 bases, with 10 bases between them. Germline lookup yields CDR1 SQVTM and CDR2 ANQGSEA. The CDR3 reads CSVDIRETQYF. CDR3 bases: TGCAGCGTAGACATTAGGGAGACCCAGTACTTC.

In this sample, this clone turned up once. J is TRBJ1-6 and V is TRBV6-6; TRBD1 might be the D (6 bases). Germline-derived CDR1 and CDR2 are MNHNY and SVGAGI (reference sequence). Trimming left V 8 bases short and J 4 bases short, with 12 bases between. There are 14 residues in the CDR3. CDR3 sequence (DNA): TGTGCCAGCCTATTTGGACAGTATAATTCACCCCTCCACTTT. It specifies CASLFGQYNSPLHF.

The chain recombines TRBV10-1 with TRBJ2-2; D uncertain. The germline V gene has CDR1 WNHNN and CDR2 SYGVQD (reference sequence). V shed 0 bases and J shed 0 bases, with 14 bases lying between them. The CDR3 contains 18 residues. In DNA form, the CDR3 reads TGCGCCAGCAGTGAGTCGACTGCAAAATTCGCGAACACCGGGGAGCTGTTTTTT. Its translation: CASSESTAKFANTGELFF.

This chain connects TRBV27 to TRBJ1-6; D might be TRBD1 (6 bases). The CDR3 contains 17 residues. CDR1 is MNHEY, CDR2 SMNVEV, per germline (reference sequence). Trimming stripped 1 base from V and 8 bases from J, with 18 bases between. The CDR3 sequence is CASSLFGGLVLDSPLHF. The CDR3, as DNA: TGTGCCAGCAGTTTATTTGGGGGCCTAGTGTTGGATTCACCCCTCCACTTT.

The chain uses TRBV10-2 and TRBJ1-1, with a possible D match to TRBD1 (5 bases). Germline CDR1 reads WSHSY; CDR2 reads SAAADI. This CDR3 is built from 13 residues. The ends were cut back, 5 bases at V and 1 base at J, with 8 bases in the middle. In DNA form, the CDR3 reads TGCGCCAGCAGTTGGGGGGGGAACACTGAAGCTTTCTTT. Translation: CASSWGGNTEAFF.

As DNA, the CDR3 is TGTGCCTGGAGTGTACGGTGGGGAGGGGTGCTGGAGACCCAGTACTTC. It is translated as CAWSVRWGGVLETQYF. V gene TRBV30 combines with J gene TRBJ2-5; 7 bases are shared with TRBD2. Germline V CDR1 and CDR2: GTSNPN, SVGIG (reference sequence). CDR3 length: 16 residues. V lost 0 bases and J lost 5; bases outside the gene matches: 12. Variable domain in full (rest from reference TRBV30 and TRBJ2-5): SQTIHQWPATLVQPVGSPLSLECTVEGTSNPNLYWYRQAAGRGLQLLFYSVGIGQISSEVPQNLSASRPQDRQFILSSKKLLLSDSGFYLCAWSVRWGGVLETQYFGPGTRLLVL.

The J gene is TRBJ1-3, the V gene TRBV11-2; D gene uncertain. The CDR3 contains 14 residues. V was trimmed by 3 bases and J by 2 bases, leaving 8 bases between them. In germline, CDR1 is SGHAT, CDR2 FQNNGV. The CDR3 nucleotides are TGTGCCAGCAGCTTGGCCGCCACTGGAAACACCATATATTTT. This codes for CASSLAATGNTIYF.

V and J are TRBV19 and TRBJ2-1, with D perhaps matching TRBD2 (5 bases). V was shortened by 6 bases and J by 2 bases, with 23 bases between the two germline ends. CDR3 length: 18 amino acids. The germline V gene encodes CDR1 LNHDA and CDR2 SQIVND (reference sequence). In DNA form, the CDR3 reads TGTGCCAGTAGGTCAAAGGGCCCCCTAGCCCTCACCTACAATGAGCAGTTCTTC. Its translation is CASRSKGPLALTYNEQFF. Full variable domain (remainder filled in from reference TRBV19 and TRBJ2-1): DGGITQSPKYLFRKEGQNVTLSCEQNLNHDAMYWYRQDPGQGLRLIYYSQIVNDFQKGDIAEGYSVSREKKESFPLTVTSAQKNPTAFYLCASRSKGPLALTYNEQFFGPGTRLTVL.

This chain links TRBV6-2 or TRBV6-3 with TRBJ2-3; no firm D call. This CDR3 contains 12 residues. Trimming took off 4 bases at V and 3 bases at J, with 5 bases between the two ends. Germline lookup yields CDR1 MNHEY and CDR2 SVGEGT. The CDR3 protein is CASSFPTDTQYF. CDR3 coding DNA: TGTGCCAGCAGTTTCCCAACAGATACGCAGTATTTT.